The sequence of this T cell receptor beta chain was determined in a study of blood T cells in healthy people across ages (dated by TCRdb to the mid-2010s). For the wider study: In model experiments, roughly one uniquely barcoded TCR beta cDNA molecule per two T cells was captured by template switching. The study analyzed two additional independent replicas of 1 million unique cDNA reads from the same blood draw for two donors, one aged 18 to 30 and one aged 80 or older. The study measured age-related changes in TCR beta repertoire diversity using deep sequencing normalized with unique cDNA molecular identifiers. The donors were split into four age groups: young (average around 15 years), middle-aged (39), aged (around 67) and long-lived (under 85).

The roughly 39 donors, aged about 6 to 90 years, were systemically healthy Caucasian individuals from Russia. Each donor gave ten milliliters of peripheral blood, collected into EDTA-treated Vacutainer tubes. Ficoll-Paque density-gradient centrifugation was used to isolate PBMCs, with at least 7 million per sample. Trizol reagent was used to extract total RNA from PBMCs, with at least 6 micrograms per sample. Naive CD45RAhigh/CD27high T cell percentages were measured by flow cytometry on a PBMC aliquot from every donor. Study-wide findings and limitations: A strong correlation was found between observed TCR beta diversity and the percentage of naive T cells measured by flow cytometry. Observed TCR beta diversity per million T cells fell roughly linearly with age, and a significant reduction was already apparent by age roughly 40. The CMV infection status of donors was not known, potentially confounding age-related changes in expanded clonotypes. Estimates of total diversity from one million sequenced T cells were regarded as lower bounds and underestimates. Compared with the aged group, the long-lived group had more naive CD4+ T cells, fewer expanded clones and increased TCR diversity, a pattern suggesting age selection. Because profiling used bulk unsorted PBMCs, naive and antigen-experienced compartments could not be compared conclusively.

For this clonotype: It lacks a known antigen. No base qualities exist here, and no much larger clone lies one base off it.

The CDR3 goes from the cysteine to the phenylalanine over 15 residues. Here the CDR3 DNA is all that survives: 45 bases in frame from base 1. The V and J ends are trimmed by 6 bases and 5 bases, leaving 19 bases between them. Library construction relied on 5' RACE. Sequencing took place on an Illumina HiSeq 2500. A second PCR of roughly 6 to 12 cycles was run with a J-beta primer mix and a sample-barcoded 5' primer. Each TCR beta cDNA molecule received a unique molecular identifier from a template-switch 5' adaptor carrying 12 random nucleotides. Each sample yielded at least 2.5 million CDR3-containing paired-end reads. First-strand cDNA synthesis was performed from all RNA using the Mint cDNA synthesis kit, with priming by a TRBC-specific oligonucleotide. Following uracil-DNA glycosylase treatment, a first 18-cycle PCR with universal primers M1SS and BC2_uni_R was performed on all cDNA. From the authors' description of their analysis: Each sample was normalized by randomly selecting 1 million high-quality reads, each carrying a distinct molecular identifier. Instead of being binned into consensus sequences, reads with shared molecular identifiers were discarded. MiTCR, set to a Q25 quality threshold and the strictest error-elimination algorithm, was used for CDR3 identification, clonotype clustering and error correction. A nonparametric unseen species model using Euler transformation provided a lower-bound estimate of total TCR beta diversity. TCRdb reran the public reads through fastp at Q25 and MiXCR, keeping productive beta chains. Records with the same CDR3 protein are collapsed into one entry carrying the most frequent genes and DNA. TCRdb, not the authors, supplied the V and J calls. In this sample the table shows roughly 800,000 distinct CDR3 sequences, approximately 25% of which occur a single time. Jointly, the top ten make up roughly 3.5% of the sample.

The same specimen was also included in a second study, on T cells of mothers and their children. Looking at the second paper: Nine systemically healthy Caucasian individuals, comprising three mothers and their six children, were included as donors. cDNA synthesis consumed the entire amount of extracted RNA, loaded at approximately 1.6 ug RNA in each 15 ul reaction. Sample barcodes and 2-4 random nucleotides were added via the M1S primer in the second PCR. More than 8 million TCR beta CDR3 reads were obtained from each mother, and about 3 million reads were obtained from each child. Thymic selection similarly shapes TCR recombination output in related and unrelated pairs, with minor effect from inherited differences. Normalized repertoire overlap was always slightly but never significantly higher in related than unrelated mother-child pairs. No persistent microchimeric T cell clones were found, with a detection sensitivity of approximately 95 clones per million clonotypes. Deep NGS was used in the study to compare the TCR beta repertoires of mothers and children and to look for features that separate related mother-child pairs from unrelated individuals. The mean age was roughly 44 +/- 4 years for the mothers and roughly 10 +/- 4 years for the children. After adapter ligation was performed with NEBNext reagents, the libraries were sequenced on an Illumina HiSeq 2000 with 100+100 nt paired-end reads. To avoid cross-contamination, the mother libraries and the child libraries were prepared a month apart and sequenced in separate runs. Between roughly 500,000 and 2,300,000 distinct TCR beta clonotypes were identified per donor. Naive TCR beta clonotypes were estimated from low-frequency clonotypes matched to each donor's FACS-determined naive share, without sorting.

The source material was blood. The TCR comes from a boy aged 10-17 years in good health. The sequence links TRBV12-3 or TRBV12-4 to TRBJ2-5; the D gene could be TRBD1 or TRBD2, each one agreeing over 5 bases. CDR3 loop: CASRPGTVGSETQYF. At the DNA level, the sequence is TGTGCCAGCAGACCCGGGACGGTGGGCTCGGAGACCCAGTACTTC.